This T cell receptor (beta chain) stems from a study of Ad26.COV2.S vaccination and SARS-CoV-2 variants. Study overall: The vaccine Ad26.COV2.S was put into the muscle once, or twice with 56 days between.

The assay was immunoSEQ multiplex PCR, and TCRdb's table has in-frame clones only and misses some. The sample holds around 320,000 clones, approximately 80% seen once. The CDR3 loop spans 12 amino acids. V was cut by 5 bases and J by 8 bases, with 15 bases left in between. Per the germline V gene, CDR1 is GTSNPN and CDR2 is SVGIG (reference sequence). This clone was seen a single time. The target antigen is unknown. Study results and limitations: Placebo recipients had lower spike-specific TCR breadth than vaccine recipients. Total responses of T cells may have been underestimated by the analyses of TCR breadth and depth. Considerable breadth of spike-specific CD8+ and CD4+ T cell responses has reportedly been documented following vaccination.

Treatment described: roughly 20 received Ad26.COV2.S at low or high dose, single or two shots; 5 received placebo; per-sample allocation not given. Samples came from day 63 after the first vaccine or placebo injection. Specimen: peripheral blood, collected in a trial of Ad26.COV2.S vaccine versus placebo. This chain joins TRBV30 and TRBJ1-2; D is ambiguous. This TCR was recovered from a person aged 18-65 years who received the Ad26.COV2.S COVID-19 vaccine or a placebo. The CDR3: CAWDYKRVGYTF. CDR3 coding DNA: TGTGCCTGGGATTACAAAAGGGTAGGCTACACCTTC.